This T cell receptor (beta chain) was identified during a study of T cells in Graves' hyperthyroidism and ophthalmopathy (dated by TCRdb to the late 2010s). Regarding the complete study: Peripheral blood samples were taken at initial diagnosis, before any treatment was given. A discovery cohort of roughly 100 patients, approximately 45 with Graves' ophthalmopathy and 55 to 60 with stable Graves' hyperthyroidism, was used to find distinguishing TCR V-J signatures. Prospective prediction of ophthalmopathy was tested in an independent validation cohort of 18 hyperthyroidism patients and 17 patients who later progressed to ophthalmopathy. The approximately 97 discovery patients were randomly divided into training and test sets at a 7:3 ratio. In addition, the study compared T-cell repertoires in thyroid tissue and in blood from roughly 6 Graves' hyperthyroidism patients. After sampling, hyperthyroidism patients received methimazole starting at 30 mg daily, and ophthalmopathy patients received high-dose intravenous methylprednisolone. TCR Vbeta CDR3 sequencing of some 140 peripheral blood samples (43 ophthalmopathy, around 80 hyperthyroidism and 17 progressor patients) is reported in the paper. Results the study describes overall, beyond this receptor: A model built on a 13 V-J signature distinguished ophthalmopathy from stable hyperthyroidism, reaching 85% to 90% sensitivity and 81.08% specificity in cross-validation and 80%/75% in testing. No statistical method was used to fix the sample size in advance, and group allocation was not hidden from the investigators. Most expanded thyroid clonotypes (frequency above 0.001) were also detected in blood, a finding suggesting that blood repertoires may reflect thyroid immune responses. In validation, the model predicted progression to ophthalmopathy a median of roughly 6.1 months before onset, with approximately 71% sensitivity and 72.22% specificity.

The TCR beta CDR3 regions were amplified from RNA transcripts. A first-round RT-PCR of the TCR CDR3 used the HTBI primer set with the Qiagen OneStep RT-PCR kit. A second multiplex PCR round built the libraries, followed by size selection and purification. Sequencing of the libraries was done on an Illumina HiSeq2000 using paired-end 100 bp reads. The authors' analysis ran thus. SOAPnuke was used to process the raw data, removing reads that contained adapters or uncalled bases, had a mean Phred below 15, or lacked an exact match to the constant primer or identifier. COPE v1.2.5 was used to merge high-quality paired reads, and clonotypes were defined as unique nucleotide sequences. MiTCR v1.1 was used to align clonotypes to the IMGT TRBV, TRBD and TRBJ reference segments. Analysis was restricted to V-J combinations with a frequency above 0.0001, which covered about 99% of repertoires. The TCS score was defined as F50 (clonal expansion) divided by E x V (chaos), with BLOSUM62-based TCRdist calculated between CDR3 peptides within each V-J. Welch's t-statistics and random forest reduced 450 to 600 V-J features to under 15, which were used in a naive Bayes classifier (R e1071). The similarity between thyroid and blood repertoires was quantified using the Morisita-Horn index. TCRdb ran its own pipeline on the public reads, namely fastp trimming at Q25 and MiXCR clone calling, and kept in-frame beta chains. Here each entry gathers all rows of one CDR3 protein and keeps the most common genes and DNA. TCRdb, not the original authors, processed these V and J calls. This sample gives hundreds of thousands of distinct CDR3 sequences in total; around 39% of them show up just once. The ten biggest clones cover about 9% of the sample.

CDR1 and CDR2 are drawn from the germline V gene (reference sequence): SGHNT, YYREEE. At the junction V is shortened by 1 base and J by 7 bases, with 15 bases in between. The CDR3 covers 14 residues, taking in both the cysteine and the phenylalanine. Only the CDR3 part of the read is kept: 42 bases, read in frame from the first base. Stable Graves' hyperthyroidism was defined as no progression to ophthalmopathy during 18 months of follow-up. Hyperthyroidism patients were newly diagnosed, had a disease duration of under 2 months, and were aged 18 to 65 years. Exclusion was applied to patients with uncontrolled infections, other autoimmune diseases, pregnancy or lactation. Diagnoses were established on the basis of clinical symptoms, serum thyroxine and TRAb, thyroid ultrasound, and orbital computed tomography. PBMCs were separated from approximately 9.9 ml of fresh peripheral blood using Ficoll-Paque density gradient centrifugation. Total RNA was extracted using Trizol reagent, and RNA quality was assessed on an Agilent 2100 Bioanalyzer.

Concerning this clonotype itself: Its antigen specificity is not known. Base quality data are lacking; no much larger clone is found one base away.

The rearrangement combines TRBV5-4 with TRBJ2-7, and perhaps TRBD1 as D gene, on 6 matching bases. Sequencing input: blood. The sequence derives from a man between 18 and 35 years old with Graves' hyperthyroidism. The CDR3 region: CASSLMTGGYEQYF. The nucleotides are TGTGCCAGCAGCTTGATGACAGGCGGTTATGAGCAGTACTTC.